This TCR beta chain derives from a study of sequential checkpoint blockade in melanoma. Study-wide background: First-line arms were nivolumab then ipilimumab, or the reverse, randomized 1:1. Maintenance nivolumab came after either treatment sequence.

Treatment noted: randomized to nivolumab then ipilimumab (arm A) or the reverse (arm B). No patient had prior DNA-damaging chemotherapy. Live CD3+CD8+ CD19− CD56− cells were sorted from PBMCs. Germline V gene sequence: CDR1 MDHEN, CDR2 SYDVKM. This CDR3 region has 13 residues. The V end was cut by 6 bases, the J end by 3 bases, with 12 bases between. Data came from immunoSEQ multiplex PCR; TCRdb stores just in-frame clones and leaves some out. The sample shows under 5,000 clones, around 70% of them seen only once. The origin of this receptor is a human donor with melanoma. The sample consisted of CD8+ T cells sorted from blood (inferred from file names), taken from a patient given nivolumab and ipilimumab in sequence. V gene TRBV28 combines with J gene TRBJ2-7; D perhaps matches TRBD1 (5 bases). The CDR3 sequence: CASSQGFLYEQYF. DNA of the CDR3: TGTGCCAGCAGCCAGGGCTTTCTCTACGAGCAGTACTTC.